Each of the 24 T cell receptor beta chains below was sequenced from the same sample in a study of blood T cell repertoires in COVID-19 (dated by TCRdb to 2020 to 2021). The library relied on the immunoSEQ multiplex PCR assay. TCRdb retrieved this table from immuneACCESS and kept in-frame rearrangements only. Not all clones are present; in checked studies, unresolved V genes account for under half, and no reason is known for the remainder. This sample gives tens of thousands of clones in total; 84% of them show up just once. The ten largest clones capture approximately 4.1% of the sample. Sequenced sample: peripheral blood. All receptors come from a woman aged 60-75 years with acute or convalescent COVID-19.

In DNA form, the CDR3 reads TGTGCCAGCAGTCTACGGACAGGGGGTGTGATCAATCAGCCCCAGCATTTT. Translation gives CASSLRTGGVINQPQHF. The J gene is TRBJ1-5, the V gene TRBV27, with 10 bases that match TRBD1. Germline CDR1 and CDR2: MNHEY and SMNVEV (reference sequence). V shed 5 bases, J shed 3 bases, and the junction held 10 bases outside the gene matches. CDR3 length equals 17 residues.

The V gene is TRBV21-1, the J gene TRBJ2-7; TRBD2, the table's D call, lacks a check against the DNA. TRBV21-1 is a listed pseudogene. The CDR3 has 16 amino acids. The CDR3 sequence is CASSIPAGLRSHEQYF. The CDR3 nucleotides read TGTGCCAGCAGCATACCCGCTGGTCTAAGATCCCACGAGCAGTACTTC.

The chain joins TRBV6-6 to TRBJ1-2; TRBD1 matches 7 bases. The CDR3 has 15 amino acids. The germline CDR1 and CDR2 sequences are MNHNY and SVGAGI (reference sequence). The ends lost 2 bases at V and 0 bases at J; junction bases unmatched: 3. This CDR3 is CASSYPDRANYGYTF. DNA for the CDR3: TGTGCCAGCAGTTACCCTGACAGGGCTAACTATGGCTACACCTTC.

This clone showed up just a few times. The chain couples TRBV11-2 to TRBJ1-2, with D unresolved. V lost 1 base to trimming and J lost 4 bases, with 13 bases between them. The length of the CDR3 is 15 residues. Per the germline V gene, CDR1 is SGHAT and CDR2 is FQNNGV. CDR3 DNA: TGTGCCAGCAGCTTAGTCGGCTTGACTTCCTATGGCTACACCTTC. It specifies CASSLVGLTSYGYTF.

The chain joins TRBV6-5 to TRBJ1-2, with TRBD1 matching over 10 bases. The CDR3 totals 14 residues. The germline V gene encodes CDR1 MNHEY and CDR2 SVGAGI. The ends lost 4 bases at V and 4 bases at J; junction bases unmatched: 3. DNA for the CDR3: TGTGCCAGCAGTTCCGGACAGGGGGTCTATGGCTACACCTTC. As protein: CASSSGQGVYGYTF.

This chain joins TRBV24-1 and TRBJ2-1; 10 bases map to TRBD1. With V trimmed by 7 bases and J by 1 base, 6 bases remained unmatched. The CDR3 consists of 16 residues. Germline CDR1 and CDR2: KGHDR and SFDVKD. This CDR3 is CATRTAGQGSYNEQFF. The CDR3 DNA reads TGTGCCACCAGAACCGCGGGACAGGGGTCCTACAATGAGCAGTTCTTC.

This chain connects TRBV7-3 to TRBJ2-1; 9 bases agree with TRBD2. The CDR3 has 14 residues. Losses at the gene ends were 3 bases for V and 10 bases for J; bases not matched to a gene: 7. Germline V gives CDR1 SGHTA, CDR2 FQGTGA. The CDR3 loop reads CASSFGGGAKEQFF. The CDR3 coding sequence is TGTGCCAGCAGCTTTGGCGGGGGGGCAAAGGAGCAGTTCTTC.

This chain uses TRBV6-6 with TRBJ2-1; 7 bases are a match to TRBD1. CDR1 MNHNY and CDR2 SVGAGI come from the germline V gene (reference sequence). V trimming: 5 bases; J trimming: 3 bases; junction bases outside the gene matches: 7. This CDR3 spans 15 amino acids. The CDR3 coding sequence is TGTGCCAGCAGTCTCTGGACAGGCGTCTACAATGAGCAGTTCTTC. This translates into CASSLWTGVYNEQFF.

V is TRBV9 and J is TRBJ1-1; D gene unclear. The CDR3 has 14 amino acids. The germline gives CDR1 SGDLS, CDR2 YYNGEE. The germline V and J ends were trimmed by 0 bases and 3 bases, with 9 bases remaining between them. The CDR3 protein is CASSVARSDTEAFF. The CDR3 DNA is TGTGCCAGCAGCGTAGCGCGTTCGGACACTGAAGCTTTCTTT.

The CDR3 DNA is TGTGCCAGCAGCCAACGGCTAGCGGGGGGTGCTAGCACAGATACGCAGTATTTT. Its protein is CASSQRLAGGASTDTQYF. The chain links TRBV4-2 to TRBJ2-3; 11 bases map to TRBD2. The V and J ends lost 2 bases and 0 bases, in that order; junction bases with no gene match: 7. Germline V gives CDR1 LGHNA, CDR2 YNFKEQ. The CDR3 runs to 18 residues.

This clone was observed a few times. The gene calls are TRBV5-1 and TRBJ1-5, with D possibly matching TRBD1 (5 bases). Per germline, CDR1 SGHRS and CDR2 YFSETQ. This CDR3 contains 14 residues. V dropped 0 bases and J dropped 3 bases, with 7 bases sitting between them. The CDR3 reads CASSLGDYNQPQHF. In nucleotides, the CDR3 is TGCGCCAGCAGCTTGGGGGACTACAATCAGCCCCAGCATTTT.

The chain couples TRBV25-1 to TRBJ1-5; D uncertain. The CDR3 is made up of 17 amino acids. V shed 4 bases and J shed 1 base, with 17 bases lying between them. CDR1 and CDR2 from the germline V gene are MGHDK and SYGVNS. CDR3 in amino acids: CASSGGGSSGSNQPQHF. CDR3 bases: TGTGCCAGCAGTGGGGGAGGGTCCTCGGGGAGCAATCAGCCCCAGCATTTT.

J is TRBJ1-5 and V is TRBV7-6; D call uncertain. CDR3 length: 13 amino acids. In germline, CDR1 is SGHVS, CDR2 FNYEAQ. Between the trimmed V and J ends, which lost 5 bases and 5 bases, there was a span of 10 bases. CDR3 amino acids: CASSPDQDQPQHF. In DNA form, the CDR3 reads TGTGCCAGCAGCCCGGATCAGGATCAGCCCCAGCATTTT. The full variable domain, in which reference TRBV7-6 and TRBJ1-5 provide the parts outside the CDR3, is GAGVSQSPRYKVTKRGQDVALRCDPISGHVSLYWYRQALGQGPEFLTYFNYEAQQDKSGLPNDRFSAERPEGSISTLTIQRTEQRDSAMYRCASSPDQDQPQHFGDGTRLSIL.

The J gene is TRBJ2-1, the V gene TRBV7-9, with 15 bases that match TRBD2. V shed 4 bases and J 0 bases; nucleotides not matched to a gene: 7. Germline CDR1 reads SEHNR; CDR2 reads FQNEAQ (reference sequence). This CDR3 contains 19 residues. The CDR3 region has the DNA TGTGCCAGCAGCTCGGGACTAGCGGGGGGCCTTAGCTCCTACAATGAGCAGTTCTTC. Protein: CASSSGLAGGLSSYNEQFF.

This chain links TRBV11-2 with TRBJ2-3, with D unresolved. Germline V gene data show CDR1 as SGHAT and CDR2 as FQNNGV. Trimming left V 4 bases short and J 6 bases short, with 8 bases between. CDR3 length: 12 amino acids. Here the CDR3 DNA reads TGTGCCAGCAGCTCATACTTGGATACGCAGTATTTT. Residues: CASSSYLDTQYF.

With respect to this clone: The same CDR3 also results from other DNA sequences found in this sample. V gene TRBV21-1 combines with J gene TRBJ1-1. TRBV21-1 is shown as a pseudogene. CDR3 size: 16 residues. The CDR3: CASYAARCPGDTEAFF. CDR3 nucleotide sequence: TGTGCCAGCTATGCCGCTAGGTGCCCGGGGGACACTGAAGCTTTCTTT.

J is TRBJ1-4 and V is TRBV2; weak D call: TRBD1 (5 bases). This CDR3 spans 13 amino acids. Germline V CDR1 and CDR2: SNHLY, FYNNEI. Between the trimmed V and J ends, which lost 4 bases and 6 bases, there was a span of 9 bases. The CDR3 bases are TGTGCCAGCAGTGTGGAAGGGGATGAAAAACTGTTTTTT. It is translated as CASSVEGDEKLFF.

V is TRBV7-2 and J is TRBJ2-6, with TRBD1 as a possible D gene (5 bases). The V gene's germline CDR1 is SGHTA and CDR2 FQGNSA. With 1 base removed from V and 2 bases from J, the gap between germline ends came to 12 bases. The CDR3 contains 17 residues. CDR3 in DNA: TGTGCCAGCAGCTTAGGTTACAGGTCTGCTGGGGCCAACGTCCTGACTTTC. Its protein is CASSLGYRSAGANVLTF. Looking up the rest from reference TRBV7-2 and TRBJ2-6 gives the full variable domain: GAGVSQSPSNKVTEKGKDVELRCDPISGHTALYWYRQSLGQGLEFLIYFQGNSAPDKSGLPSDRFSAERTGGSVSTLTIQRTQQEDSAVYLCASSLGYRSAGANVLTFGAGSRLTVL.

In this sample, this clone turned up a few times. This sequence joins TRBV5-1 and TRBJ1-2; D possibly corresponds to TRBD1 (6 bases). Germline V gene data show CDR1 as SGHRS and CDR2 as YFSETQ. This CDR3 is built from 13 residues. V dropped 0 bases and J dropped 4 bases, with 7 bases sitting between them. The CDR3 is CASSLGDTYGYTF. CDR3 coding DNA: TGCGCCAGCAGCTTGGGGGACACCTATGGCTACACCTTC. Together with reference TRBV5-1 and TRBJ1-2, the CDR3 gives the full variable domain: KAGVTQTPRYLIKTRGQQVTLSCSPISGHRSVSWYQQTPGQGLQFLFEYFSETQRNKGNFPGRFSGRQFSNSRSEMNVSTLELGDSALYLCASSLGDTYGYTFGSGTRLTVV.

The chain joins TRBV4-2 to TRBJ2-1; 10 bases are shared with TRBD2. Germline loops: CDR1 LGHNA, CDR2 YNFKEQ. The CDR3 has 16 residues. V lost 0 bases, J lost 4 bases, and 3 bases stayed unmatched. CDR3 nucleotide sequence: TGTGCCAGCAGCCAAGAGCTAGCGGGGGTGTACAATGAGCAGTTCTTC. It encodes CASSQELAGVYNEQFF.

This clone was found once. This CDR3 reads CASSYFQGGGYTF. In DNA, the CDR3 is TGTGCCAGCAGTTACTTCCAGGGAGGCGGCTACACCTTC. This chain connects TRBV6-2 or TRBV6-3 to TRBJ1-2; weak D call: TRBD1 (5 bases). Germline V CDR1 and CDR2: MNHEY, SVGEGT. The CDR3 has 13 amino acids. Trimming stripped 1 base from V and 8 bases from J, with 11 bases between.

The chain carries TRBV11-2 and TRBJ1-1; D is undetermined. Germline loops: CDR1 SGHAT, CDR2 FQNNGV. This CDR3 region has 14 residues. Trimming shortened V by 3 bases and J by 3 bases, and 11 bases separated the two germline ends. The CDR3 DNA reads TGTGCCAGCAGCTTTCTGCTAGGTGACACTGAAGCTTTCTTT. This sequence encodes CASSFLLGDTEAFF. The entire variable domain, with the rest obtained from reference TRBV11-2 and TRBJ1-1, is as follows: EAGVAQSPRYKIIEKRQSVAFWCNPISGHATLYWYQQILGQGPKLLIQFQNNGVVDDSQLPKDRFSAERLKGVDSTLKIQPAKLEDSAVYLCASSFLLGDTEAFFGQGTRLTVV.

J is TRBJ2-1 and V is TRBV3-1 (or the pseudogene TRBV3-2), with 9 bases lining up with TRBD2. CDR3 length equals 16 residues. Losses at the gene ends were 4 bases for V and 1 base for J; bases not matched to a gene: 5. Per the germline V gene, CDR1 is LGHDT and CDR2 is YNNKEL (reference sequence). CDR3 nucleotide sequence: TGTGCCAGCAGCCCTTCAGCGGGGGGTTCCTACAATGAGCAGTTCTTC. Its protein is CASSPSAGGSYNEQFF.

The chain joins TRBV10-3 to TRBJ1-2, with D perhaps matching TRBD1 (5 bases). Germline CDR1 is ENHRY and CDR2 is SYGVKD. Trimming cost V 10 bases and J 5 bases, with 11 bases left between them. The CDR3 contains 11 residues. CDR3 DNA sequence: TGTGCCACCTCCACAGGATATGGCTACACCTTC. Translation gives CATSTGYGYTF.